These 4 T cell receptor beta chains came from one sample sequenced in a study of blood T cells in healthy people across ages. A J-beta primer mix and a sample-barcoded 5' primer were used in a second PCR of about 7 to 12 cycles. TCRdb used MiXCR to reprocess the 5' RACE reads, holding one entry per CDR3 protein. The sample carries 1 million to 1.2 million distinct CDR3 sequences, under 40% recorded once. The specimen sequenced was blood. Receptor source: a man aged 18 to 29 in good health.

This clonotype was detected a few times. The DNA of the CDR3 is TGTGCCAGCAGCACAACTAGGGGTGAGACCCAGTACTTC. The encoded protein is CASSTTRGETQYF. This sequence joins TRBV7-2 and TRBJ2-5; D is possibly TRBD1 or TRBD2 (5 bases each). CDR3 length equals 13 residues. Trimming removed 5 bases at V and 5 bases at J, with 12 bases between. In germline, CDR1 is SGHTA, CDR2 FQGNSA.

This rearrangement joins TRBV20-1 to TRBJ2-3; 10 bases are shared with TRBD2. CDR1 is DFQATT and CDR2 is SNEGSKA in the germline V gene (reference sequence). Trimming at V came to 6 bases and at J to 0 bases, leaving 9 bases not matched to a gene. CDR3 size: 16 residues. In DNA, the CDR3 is TGCAGTGCCACGGCTAGCGGGAGAAGGAGCACAGATACGCAGTATTTT. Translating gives CSATASGRRSTDTQYF.

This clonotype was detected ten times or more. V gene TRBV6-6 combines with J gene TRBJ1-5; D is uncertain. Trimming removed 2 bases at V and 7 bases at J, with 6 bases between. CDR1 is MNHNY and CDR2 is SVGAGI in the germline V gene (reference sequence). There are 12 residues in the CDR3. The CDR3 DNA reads TGTGCCAGCAGTTACCGCAGCCAGCCCCAGCATTTT. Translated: CASSYRSQPQHF.

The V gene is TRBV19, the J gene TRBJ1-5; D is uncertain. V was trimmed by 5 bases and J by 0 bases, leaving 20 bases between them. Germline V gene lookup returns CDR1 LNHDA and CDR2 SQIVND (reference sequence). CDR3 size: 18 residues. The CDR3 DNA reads TGTGCCAGTAGTCCCCCGGGCCCCGGGGAGCGTAGCAATCAGCCCCAGCATTTT. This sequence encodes CASSPPGPGERSNQPQHF.